Listed below are T cell receptor beta chains from one sample, sequenced in a study of chemoradiotherapy in HPV16-positive cancers. The table came from immunoSEQ multiplex PCR; TCRdb's copy has only in-frame clones and leaves some out. The sample lists about 4,800 clones, around 78% occurring once. This sample was obtained from a patient who underwent chemoradiotherapy. Receptors originate from a human donor with HPV-associated anogenital cancer. Each CDR3 is given with its conserved first and last residue. A D gene is named only where the DNA matches it firmly. For some rows the clone size is stated as once, few or many, or as a class when expanded; others skip it.

v_gene,abundance,j_gene,d_gene,CDR3nt,CDR3aa
TRBV5-1,.,TRBJ2-6,.,TGCGCCAGCAGCATCCAGGCCTCTGGGGCCAACGTCCTGACTTTC,CASSIQASGANVLTF
TRBV7-3,few,TRBJ2-2,.,TGTGCCAGCAGGGGCCAGAACACCGGGGAGCTGTTTTTT,CASRGQNTGELFF
TRBV7-9,.,TRBJ2-3,.,TGTGCCAGCAGCCGTCGACAATCCTCAGATACGCAGTATTTT,CASSRRQSSDTQYF
TRBV2,once,TRBJ1-1,.,TGTGCCAGCAGTGAAGCGGTAGTGAAAACAGAAGCTTTCTTT,CASSEAVVKTEAFF
TRBV4-1,.,TRBJ2-7,TRBD1,TGCGCCAGCAGCCGGCCCCCCGGGACAGGGGATTTCGAGCAGTACTTC,CASSRPPGTGDFEQYF
TRBV4-3,.,TRBJ2-1,TRBD1,TGCGCCAGCAGCGTGGACAGGGCTGGGACCTACAATGAGCAGTTCTTC,CASSVDRAGTYNEQFF
TRBV5-4,.,TRBJ2-3,TRBD2,TGTGCCAGCAGCATACAGGCTAGCGGTTACACAGATACGCAGTATTTT,CASSIQASGYTDTQYF
TRBV19,few,TRBJ2-7,TRBD2,TGTGCCAGTAGTATCGCGGGGGGCAATCACGAGCAGTACTTC,CASSIAGGNHEQYF
TRBV7-3,few,TRBJ2-7,.,TGTGCCAGCAGCTTATCCCCGGACCAGGGGTCCTACGAGCAGTACTTC,CASSLSPDQGSYEQYF
TRBV27,few,TRBJ2-5,.,TGTGCCAGCAGTTTATTACTTTCGGGGGAGACCCAGTACTTC,CASSLLLSGETQYF
TRBV6-1,.,TRBJ1-5,.,TGTGCCAGCAGAGAGGGGAATCAGCCCCAGCATTTT,CASREGNQPQHF
TRBV7-3,.,TRBJ2-1,TRBD2,TGTGCCAGCAGCCTCAGAGCGGGAGTTTATAATGAGCAGTTCTTC,CASSLRAGVYNEQFF
TRBV2,.,TRBJ2-1,TRBD2,TGTGCCAGCAGGGTAGCGGGAGGGCCAAACGAGCAGTTCTTC,CASRVAGGPNEQFF
TRBV7-2,.,TRBJ1-5,TRBD1,TGTGCCAGCAGCTTAGCGGCGACAGGGCGGAATCAGCCCCAGCATTTT,CASSLAATGRNQPQHF
TRBV27,once,TRBJ1-3,.,TGTGCCAGCAGTAGCCTTACCAGGCCTGGAAACACCATATATTTT,CASSSLTRPGNTIYF
TRBV30,once,TRBJ2-2,.,TGTGCCTGGAGTGGTGATACGGACACCGGGGAGCTGTTTTTT,CAWSGDTDTGELFF